The table lists the clone carrying this T cell receptor (beta chain) with a few counts. Antigen unknown. Germline V gene data show CDR1 as KGHSH and CDR2 as LQKENI. Between the trimmed V and J ends, which lost 0 bases and 5 bases, there was a span of 7 bases. The CDR3 is 13 residues long. This sample is drawn from a study of shared clonotypes between healthy human individuals. General observations from the study: The sampled material consisted only of blood, and tissue repertoires are likely to differ.

Method: immunoSEQ multiplex PCR; TCRdb's copy keeps in-frame clones and lacks some. The profile covers 950,000 to 1,300,000 clones, with about 76% appearing a single time and approximately 1.5% taken by the ten largest. Sequences were obtained from memory CD4+ T cells sorted from blood. Subset described: CD45RA-negative fraction. The chain has TRBV18 and TRBJ2-5; D not resolved. This clonotype was obtained from a man between 18 and 29 years old in good health. The CDR3 region is CASSPPNVETQYF. The CDR3 region has the DNA TGTGCCAGCTCACCACCGAACGTGGAGACCCAGTACTTC. The entire variable domain, with the rest obtained from reference TRBV18 and TRBJ2-5, is as follows: NAGVMQNPRHLVRRRGQEARLRCSPMKGHSHVYWYRQLPEEGLKFMVYLQKENIIDESGMPKERFSAEFPKEGPSILRIQQVVRGDSAAYFCASSPPNVETQYFGPGTRLLVL.